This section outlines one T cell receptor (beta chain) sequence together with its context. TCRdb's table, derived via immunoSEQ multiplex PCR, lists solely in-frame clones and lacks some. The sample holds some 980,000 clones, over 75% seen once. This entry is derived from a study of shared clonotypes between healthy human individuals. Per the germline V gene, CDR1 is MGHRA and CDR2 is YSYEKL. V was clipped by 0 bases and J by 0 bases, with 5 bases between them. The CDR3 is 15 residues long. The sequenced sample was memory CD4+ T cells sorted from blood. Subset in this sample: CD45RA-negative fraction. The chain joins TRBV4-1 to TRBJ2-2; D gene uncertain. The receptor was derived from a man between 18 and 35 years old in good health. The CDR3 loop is CASSQDGANTGELFF. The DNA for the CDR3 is TGCGCCAGCAGCCAAGATGGGGCGAACACCGGGGAGCTGTTTTTT.